The clone carrying this TCR beta chain was detected once. This CDR3 is missing its conserved last phenylalanine or tryptophan, likely due to a read error. The DNA is left out, because the CDR3 cannot be placed on it with certainty; the CDR3 is given as TCRdb lists it. A multiplex PCR was run with 60 Vbeta primers and 13 Jbeta primers. The assay was immunoSEQ multiplex PCR, and TCRdb's table has in-frame clones only and misses some. The sample includes 100,000 to 150,000 clones, about 73% seen only once; the top ten take around 2.6%. No CMV serostatus entry exists for this donor. This entry is derived from a study of cytomegalovirus exposure and HLA in healthy donors. Study at large: Caucasian-associated ancestry cluster membership applied to approximately 81% of several hundred genotyped donors.

CDR1 LGHNT and CDR2 FRNRAP come from the germline V gene. Ends included, the CDR3 has 12 residues. This clonotype was sampled from a human donor in good health. This sequence joins TRBV12-5 and TRBJ2-2; the D call in the table, TRBD2, was not verified against the DNA. Sequencing used PBMCs. CDR3 residues: CASGLVSGGRGG.